This T cell receptor beta chain was retrieved from a study of OX40 agonist ivuxolimab in advanced cancers. Across the whole study: Of the patients, three showed partial responses, one with hepatocellular carcinoma and two with cutaneous melanoma.

This clone appeared a few times. Sequencing used immunoSEQ multiplex PCR; TCRdb keeps in-frame clones, though not all of them. The table lists about 17,000 clones, less than 90% of them singletons. V was trimmed by 2 bases and J by 3 bases, leaving 20 bases between them. This CDR3 contains 18 residues. The clonotype originates from an adult with an advanced solid tumor such as melanoma, head and neck, liver or kidney cancer. The rearrangement links TRBV23-1 to TRBJ2-1; the D gene is possibly TRBD2 (6 bases). TRBV23-1 is an ORF for which the function is uncertain. Sequences were derived from CD4+ or CD8+ T cells sorted from blood, sampled in a trial of the OX40 agonist ivuxolimab. The CDR3 nucleotides read TGCGCCAGCAGTCAAGGGGGGAATCGGGCGGCCTACTACAATGAGCAGTTCTTC. This gives the protein CASSQGGNRAAYYNEQFF.